A selection of T cell receptor beta chains follows, all from one sample in a study of molecular identifiers for immune sequencing clone quantification. Each CDR3 protein is one row after TCRdb ran MiXCR on the PCR reads. The sample comprises roughly 320,000 distinct CDR3 sequences, 24% of which are singletons, and 0.74% rests with the top ten. Sequenced sample: naive CD8+ T cells from blood, with Jurkat cell RNA spiked in. These receptors were collected from a human donor in good health. Some libraries in this study had Jurkat cell RNA spiked in. Both conserved end residues are part of each CDR3. The D gene is left open where the match is weak. The size of a clone is reported for some rows only, either as once, few or many, or as a class for expanded clones.

clone_size j_call v_call d_call cdr3_aa cdr3_nt
. TRBJ2-7 TRBV20-1 . CSASHTVPAYEQYF TGCAGTGCTAGTCATACAGTGCCCGCCTACGAGCAGTACTTC
few TRBJ1-2 TRBV20-1 . CSAMTVYHGYTF TGCAGTGCTATGACAGTCTATCATGGCTACACCTTC
. TRBJ2-7 TRBV4-1 . CASSGQGSSPLYEQYF TGCGCCAGCAGCGGGCAGGGTAGTAGCCCCCTTTACGAGCAGTACTTC
many TRBJ2-7 TRBV12-3/TRBV12-4 . CASSQQLSYEQYF TGTGCCAGCAGTCAGCAACTCTCCTACGAGCAGTACTTC
. TRBJ2-7 TRBV27 . CASSADRRQQYF TGTGCCAGCAGTGCAGACAGGCGTCAGCAGTACTTC
few TRBJ1-1 TRBV9 . CASSVIPGGTEAFF TGTGCCAGCAGCGTCATCCCGGGGGGGACTGAAGCTTTCTTT
many TRBJ2-7 TRBV5-4 . CASSHRTSYEQYF TGTGCCAGCAGCCACCGGACCTCCTACGAGCAGTACTTC
many TRBJ2-3 TRBV20-1 . CSATQSSTDTQYF TGCAGTGCGACACAATCTAGCACAGATACGCAGTATTTT
. TRBJ1-2 TRBV7-2 . CASSLGLGKIYGYTF TGTGCCAGCAGCTTAGGACTCGGCAAGATCTATGGCTACACCTTC
. TRBJ2-7 TRBV29-1 TRBD2 CSVEDRGGNHEQYF TGCAGCGTTGAAGATCGGGGGGGGAATCACGAGCAGTACTTC
many TRBJ2-3 TRBV5-1 . CASSRPAVVDGSFDTQYF TGCGCCAGCAGCCGACCTGCTGTAGTAGATGGGAGTTTCGATACGCAGTATTTT
. TRBJ2-1 TRBV19 . CASSIDPGPRDEQFF TGTGCCAGTAGTATCGATCCGGGCCCGAGGGATGAGCAGTTCTTC
many TRBJ2-7 TRBV5-1 . CASSLGDGSYEQYF TGCGCCAGCAGCTTGGGGGACGGTTCCTACGAGCAGTACTTC
many TRBJ2-5 TRBV12-3/TRBV12-4 . CASSFSIRGTQYF TGTGCCAGCAGTTTCTCTATACGCGGGACCCAGTACTTC
. TRBJ1-1 TRBV5-4 . CASSLGEGRTEALF TGTGCCAGCAGCTTGGGTGAGGGGCGGACTGAAGCTCTCTTT
few TRBJ2-5 TRBV29-1 . CSVAGTTGAQYF TGCAGCGTTGCCGGGACGACGGGAGCCCAGTACTTC
few TRBJ2-7 TRBV28 . CASSFKTGTYEQYF TGTGCCAGCAGTTTCAAGACAGGCACCTACGAGCAGTACTTC
many TRBJ1-1 TRBV7-9 TRBD1 CASSPRFGTGPEAFF TGTGCCAGCAGCCCACGATTCGGGACAGGACCTGAAGCTTTCTTT
few TRBJ2-5 TRBV27 TRBD1 CASSFIGRNRQGVEETQYF TGTGCCAGCAGTTTTATCGGCCGGAATCGACAGGGAGTTGAAGAGACCCAGTACTTC
. TRBJ2-3 TRBV20-1 TRBD1 CSALGTTGVTDTQCF TGCAGTGCCCTTGGGACAACAGGGGTAACAGATACGCAGTGTTTT
few TRBJ2-7 TRBV27 TRBD2 CASSSLTSGGSSYEQYF TGTGCCAGCAGTTCGTTGACTAGCGGGGGGTCGTCCTACGAGCAGTACTTC
many TRBJ2-7 TRBV29-1 TRBD1 CSVGGQGYEQYF TGCAGCGTTGGGGGACAGGGGTACGAGCAGTACTTC
few TRBJ2-5 TRBV5-4 . CASSWGPEAETQYF TGTGCCAGCAGCTGGGGCCCGGAGGCCGAGACCCAGTACTTC
. TRBJ2-7 TRBV3-1 TRBD1 CASSPETGQGAYEQYF TGTGCCAGCAGCCCTGAGACCGGACAGGGGGCCTACGAGCAGTACTTC
few TRBJ1-3 TRBV13 . CASSQWTYHSGNTIYF TGTGCCAGCAGCCAATGGACATACCACTCTGGAAACACCATATATTTT
. TRBJ1-2 TRBV11-2 . CASSLVNTYGYTF TGTGCCAGCAGCTTAGTTAACACCTATGGCTACACCTTC
many TRBJ1-5 TRBV3-1 . CASSQDPSSNQPQHF TGTGCCAGCAGCCAAGACCCTAGTAGCAATCAGCCCCAGCATTTT
. TRBJ2-7 TRBV5-4 TRBD1 CASSFSGTGCEQSF TGTGCCAGCAGCTTCTCTGGGACAGGTTGCGAGCAGTCCTTC
few TRBJ2-6 TRBV12-3/TRBV12-4 TRBD2 CASTTTGLAWSGANVLTF TGTGCCAGCACCACGACAGGACTAGCTTGGTCCGGGGCCAACGTCCTGACTTTC
. TRBJ2-5 TRBV23-1 . CASSPGNALGQETQYF TGCGCCAGCAGTCCTGGGAACGCCTTAGGGCAAGAGACCCAGTACTTC
many TRBJ2-5 TRBV2 TRBD2 CASSEPLAGDQETQYF TGTGCCAGCAGTGAACCCCTAGCGGGGGACCAAGAGACCCAGTACTTC
many TRBJ1-1 TRBV11-2 TRBD1 CASSSGTGVTEAFF TGTGCCAGCAGCTCCGGGACAGGGGTGACTGAAGCTTTCTTT